This TCR beta chain appears in the sequencing data of a study of blood T cell repertoires in COVID-19. Background on the study: Italy, Spain and the United States were the sources of the convalescent and acute COVID-19 samples.

A COVID-19 case was met by exposed participants within 2 weeks before study entry. In the authors' methods: For nucleated cells, counts were estimated from reference gene primer amplification. Data came from immunoSEQ multiplex PCR; TCRdb stores just in-frame clones and leaves some out. Clone size and V and J calls were adopted from that table, with D and trimming inferred from the DNA. In the table there are approximately 150,000 clones, approximately 88% of which are singletons. The clonotype originates from a man in his sixties or seventies who had been exposed to COVID-19. The material sequenced was PBMCs or T cells enriched from blood (not recorded which).

The CDR3 loop reads CASSRTAYTEQFF. The CDR3 bases are TGTGCCAGCAGCCGGACTGCTTATACCGAGCAGTTCTTC. The rearrangement uses TRBV12-3 or TRBV12-4 and TRBJ2-1, with TRBD2 as a possible D gene (5 bases). Trimming left V 6 bases short and J 10 bases short, with 16 bases between. CDR3 length: 13 residues.